Listed here is a single TCR beta chain. What antigen it recognizes has not been identified. No much larger clone is present one base from it, and per-base qualities are unavailable. The CDR3 regions of human TCRbeta chains were subjected to immunosequencing. In the source study's methods: Repertoire TCRs were checked for matches against a reference library of SARS-CoV-2-specific TCRs that had been generated using the MIRA antigen-specificity platform. Breadth was defined as the fraction of unique TCRs that were SARS-CoV-2-associated. Depth was defined as the fraction of total T cells that were SARS-CoV-2-associated. Using the MIRA data, each spike-specific TCR was assigned both to the spike region to which the TCR was reactive and to a CD4 or CD8 class. Log10-transformed breadth and depth values were compared by one-way ANOVA with Sidak's multiple comparisons tests. Held by TCRdb, this immuneACCESS table contains in-frame sequences only and omits some clones. Under half of the omission traces to an unresolved V gene where checked; the cause of the rest is unknown. That table furnishes V, J and clone size, whereas the DNA furnished D and trimming. This sample gives fewer than 80,000 clones in total; more than 65% of them show up just once. The ten largest clones represent over 20% of the sample.

The data derive from a study of T cell responses to AZD1222 COVID-19 vaccine (dated by TCRdb to the early 2020s). Describing the broader study: A total of around 240 trial participants underwent TCR sequencing, of whom about 200 had received two doses of AZD1222 and around 25 had received two doses of the MenACWY control vaccine. Trial participants were enrolled into age subgroups of 18-55, 56-69 and 70-plus years, which contained 148, 28 and 57 TCR-sequenced participants, respectively. Beyond this particular receptor, the publication reports: Reportedly, close to half of the unique spike-specific TCRs recognized epitopes lying outside the regions that are mutated in the B.1.351 and B.1.1.7 variants. After two AZD1222 doses, both the breadth and the depth of spike-specific TCRs were significantly higher than at day 0 and than in MenACWY recipients. The 56-69-year group was small, and its depth increase did not reach significance, likely because of low power. Participants were mostly white British, with more females than males. The authors suggested clonal diversity may have been underestimated. CD4 TCRs associated with the vaccine covered the entire spike protein, and the dominant responses were in regions 160-218 and 743-854. Because no day 14 peak-response samples were available, the repertoires could be characterized only after the peak T cell response. Only a handful of AZD1222 recipients were SARS-CoV-2 seropositive at baseline, limiting conclusions about previously exposed vaccinees.

According to the study, the label for this sample's time point signals: baseline before first vaccination. Sample treatment or condition, as interpreted from the label and publication: meningococcal conjugate vaccine given as trial control. The vaccinee samples were drawn from two UK trials, COV001 and COV002, one of which was a single-blind randomized controlled phase 2/3 trial testing AZD1222 (ChAdOx1 nCoV-19) in healthy adults. Trial participant PBMC samples were collected at day 0 and day 28 after the second dose for TCRbeta chain sequencing. The CDR3 starts with the cysteine, ends with the phenylalanine, and has 12 residues. Left in the record is the CDR3 DNA by itself, 36 bases read in frame from the first base. CDR1 and CDR2 were assigned from the germline V gene (reference sequence) as LNHDA and SQIVND. At the junction V is shortened by 8 bases and J by 2 bases, with 9 bases in between.

The clonotype was recovered from an adult in good health. The sequenced sample was peripheral blood, obtained on day 0 of MenACWY control vaccination. In this chain, TRBV19 is recombined with TRBJ1-2; TRBD1 could be the D gene, as 6 bases match. CDR3 reads: CASRQGNYGYTF. The nucleotides read TGTGCCAGTCGGCAGGGGAACTATGGCTACACCTTC.